The 5 T cell receptor beta chains listed next were all sequenced from one sample in a study of blood T cells in healthy people across ages. Through a sample-barcoded 5' primer and a J-beta primer mix, a second PCR was run for about 6 to 11 cycles. From the 5' RACE reads, TCRdb called clonotypes with MiXCR, one entry per CDR3 protein. The table includes around 1.5 million distinct CDR3 sequences, 55% to 75% detected once. Sample: blood. These receptors were collected from a man in his late teens or twenties in good health.

V is TRBV11-2 and J is TRBJ2-3, with 8 bases aligning to TRBD2. The CDR3 has 14 residues. Germline V gene lookup returns CDR1 SGHAT and CDR2 FQNNGV. Germline trimming cut 8 bases from V and 0 bases from J; bases unmatched to any gene: 4. The CDR3, as DNA: TGTGCCAGCGGTAGCGGGACTAGCACAGATACGCAGTATTTT. The encoded protein is CASGSGTSTDTQYF.

The chain employs TRBV7-9 and TRBJ2-3, with D unresolved. The CDR3 spans 16 residues. The V gene's germline CDR1 is SEHNR and CDR2 FQNEAQ (reference sequence). Deletions cut 7 bases from V and 2 bases from J, with 19 bases between. The CDR3 region is CASTTTLGFTTDTQYF. Written as DNA, the CDR3 is TGTGCCAGCACCACCACCCTTGGGTTTACCACAGATACGCAGTATTTT.

The chain employs TRBV20-1 and TRBJ2-7, with D perhaps matching TRBD1 (6 bases). Germline CDR1 and CDR2: DFQATT and SNEGSKA (reference sequence). The CDR3 spans 13 residues. The germline V and J ends were trimmed by 3 bases and 1 base, with 10 bases remaining between them. The CDR3 region has the DNA TGCAGTGCTAGTCCCAGGGGATCCTACGAGCAGTACTTC. It yields the protein CSASPRGSYEQYF.

This chain uses TRBV29-1 with TRBJ2-4; no firm D call. CDR1 is SQVTM and CDR2 is ANQGSEA in the germline V gene. The CDR3 contains 15 residues. Deletions cut 6 bases from V and 0 bases from J, with 15 bases between. Here the CDR3 DNA reads TGCAGCGTGTTAGACAACCACGTAGCCAAAAACATTCAGTACTTC. Amino acid sequence: CSVLDNHVAKNIQYF.

The rearrangement links TRBV14 to TRBJ2-1, with D tentatively TRBD2 (6 bases). This CDR3 is 12 amino acids long. V lost 5 bases and J lost 12, with 14 bases in between. Germline V gene lookup returns CDR1 SGHDN and CDR2 FVKESK. The CDR3 here is CASSALAGPQFF. The CDR3 nucleotides read TGTGCCAGCAGCGCCCTTGCGGGGCCGCAGTTCTTC.